The entry that follows covers one T cell receptor (beta chain) sequence. Antigen specificity is unknown. The data belong to a study of shared clonotypes between healthy human individuals. The CDR3 totals 14 residues. The V gene's germline CDR1 is MNHEY and CDR2 SMNVEV (reference sequence). The V and J ends lost 5 bases and 9 bases, in that order; junction bases with no gene match: 8. Study results and caveats: The four-donor shared clonotypes exceeded non-shared clonotypes in generation probability, with non-shared ones scoring lower.

Those who donated were healthy HIV-negative adults, with no recent acute infections or vaccinations reported. Several immunoSEQ 96-well plates shared each subset's DNA, each plate a replicate. Assay: immunoSEQ multiplex PCR; the TCRdb copy retains only in-frame clones and omits some. The sample holds approximately 1.4 million clones; approximately 98% are singletons and the top ten take around 0.47%. The specimen sequenced was naive CD4+ T cells sorted from blood. The subset was: CD45RA+ positively selected. The sequence was obtained from a man aged 25 to 40 in good health. This chain links TRBV27 with TRBJ2-1, with 9 bases matching TRBD1. CDR3 amino acids: CASSLRTGGREQFF. The CDR3 DNA is TGTGCCAGCAGTCTACGTACAGGGGGCCGTGAGCAGTTCTTC.